A single T cell receptor beta chain is shown here with its context. Measured with immunoSEQ multiplex PCR; TCRdb has only the in-frame clones, and not every one. The data hold about 67,000 clones, with 80% to 85% observed a single time. The germline CDR1 and CDR2 sequences are SGHVS and FQNEAQ. Trimming removed 6 bases at V and 2 bases at J, with 5 bases between. This CDR3 has 12 residues. This sample stems from a study of glioma-infiltrating T cells after dendritic cell vaccination. This TCR was sampled from a human donor with glioblastoma. The sample was blood, taken before dendritic cell vaccination. The chain employs TRBV7-8 and TRBJ1-3; unclear D gene. Written as DNA, the CDR3 is TGTGCCAGCAGAGCGGCTGGAAACACCATATATTTT. Protein sequence: CASRAAGNTIYF.